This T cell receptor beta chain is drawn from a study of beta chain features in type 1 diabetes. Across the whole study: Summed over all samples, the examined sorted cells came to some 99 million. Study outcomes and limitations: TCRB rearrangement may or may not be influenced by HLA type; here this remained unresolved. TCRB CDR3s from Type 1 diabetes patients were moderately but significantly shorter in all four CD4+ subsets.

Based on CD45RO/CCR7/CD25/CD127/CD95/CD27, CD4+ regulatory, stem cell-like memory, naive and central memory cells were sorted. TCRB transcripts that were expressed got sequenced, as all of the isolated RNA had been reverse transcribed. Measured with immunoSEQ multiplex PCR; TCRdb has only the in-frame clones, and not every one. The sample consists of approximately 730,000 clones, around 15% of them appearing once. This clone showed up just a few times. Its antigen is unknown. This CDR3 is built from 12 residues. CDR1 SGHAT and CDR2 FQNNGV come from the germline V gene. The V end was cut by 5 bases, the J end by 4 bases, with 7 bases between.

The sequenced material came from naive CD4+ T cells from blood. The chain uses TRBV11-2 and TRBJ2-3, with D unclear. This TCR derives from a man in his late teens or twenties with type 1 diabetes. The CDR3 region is CASSPTSDTQYF. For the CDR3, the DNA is TGTGCCAGCAGCCCGACTTCAGATACGCAGTATTTT.